These 26 T cell receptor beta chains were all obtained from the same sample, sequenced in a study of identifying expanded T cells in peripheral blood. Only in-frame clones appear in the TCRdb table, and some are missing; sequencing was by immunoSEQ multiplex PCR. Here the sample spans around 100,000 clones, about 83% being singletons. The sequencing sample was made of blood. The receptors here all came from a person aged 18-70 years in good health.

The rearrangement joins TRBV4-3 to TRBJ2-6; possible D gene TRBD2, 6 bases. The CDR3 runs to 16 residues. The germline gives CDR1 LGHNA, CDR2 YSLEER. V lost 4 bases and J lost 1, with 11 bases in between. The CDR3 nucleotides are TGCGCCAGCAGCCCCGAGGCGGGGTCTGGGGCCAACGTCCTGACTTTC. Translation: CASSPEAGSGANVLTF.

CDR3 protein: CATLFSRTGASPLHF. The CDR3 coding sequence is TGTGCCACCCTCTTTTCGAGGACAGGGGCTTCACCCCTCCACTTT. The chain employs TRBV10-3 and TRBJ1-6; TRBD1 matches at 9 bases. From germline, CDR1 is ENHRY and CDR2 SYGVKD. V gave up 10 bases and J gave up 9 bases; unmatched junction bases: 13. The CDR3 loop spans 15 amino acids.

The rearrangement uses TRBV7-9 and TRBJ2-1, with D possibly being TRBD1 or TRBD2 (5 bases each). The germline V and J ends were trimmed by 2 bases and 0 bases, with 14 bases remaining between them. Per germline, CDR1 SEHNR and CDR2 FQNEAQ (reference sequence). The CDR3 is 17 amino acids. In nucleotides, the CDR3 is TGTGCCAGCAGCTTACCCCGGGACGCGAGCTCCTACAATGAGCAGTTCTTC. Its protein product is CASSLPRDASSYNEQFF.

For this clone: The sample holds other DNA sequences that translate to the same CDR3. The chain recombines TRBV6-4 with TRBJ2-2; D gene ambiguous. Germline values: CDR1 MRHNA, CDR2 SNTAGT. V lost 0 bases and J 3 bases, leaving 2 bases between the germline ends. CDR3 length: 13 amino acids. The CDR3, as DNA: TGTGCCAGCAGTGACTCGGACACCGGGGAGCTGTTTTTT. Translated: CASSDSDTGELFF.

The V and J genes are TRBV27 and TRBJ2-2; D remains ambiguous. Trimming left V 3 bases short and J 4 bases short, with 9 bases between. Germline loops: CDR1 MNHEY, CDR2 SMNVEV (reference sequence). There are 14 residues in the CDR3. CDR3 sequence (DNA): TGTGCCAGCAGTTTCGGCGCAGGCACCGGGGAGCTGTTTTTT. It yields the protein CASSFGAGTGELFF.

The chain combines TRBV7-9 with TRBJ2-2, with unresolved D. V was cut by 5 bases and J by 8 bases, with 18 bases left in between. Germline V gene data show CDR1 as SEHNR and CDR2 as FQNEAQ (reference sequence). This CDR3 region has 15 residues. DNA for the CDR3: TGTGCCAGCAGCGTCTCCGAAACGCGGATAGGGGAGCTGTTTTTT. This codes for CASSVSETRIGELFF.

This chain joins TRBV6-1 and TRBJ2-5; 15 bases line up with TRBD2. This CDR3 is built from 18 residues. V was pared by 2 bases and J by 5 bases, with 9 bases of the junction left unmatched. Germline V gives CDR1 MNHNS, CDR2 SASEGT. CDR3 nucleotide sequence: TGTGCCAGCAGTGAACCGGGACTAGCGGGGGGCGGTGTTGAGACCCAGTACTTC. Protein sequence: CASSEPGLAGGGVETQYF.

A single count supports this clone. J is TRBJ2-2 and V is TRBV9; 8 positions match TRBD1. The germline V gene encodes CDR1 SGDLS and CDR2 YYNGEE. The CDR3 has 15 residues. The ends lost 4 bases at V and 3 bases at J; junction bases unmatched: 5. As DNA, the CDR3 is TGTGCCAGCAGCCAGGGACAGGCGTACACCGGGGAGCTGTTTTTT. Its translation: CASSQGQAYTGELFF.

This clone was recorded only once. J is TRBJ1-1 and V is TRBV4-3, with D hard to call. Germline V gene lookup returns CDR1 LGHNA and CDR2 YSLEER. V was cut by 1 base and J by 10 bases, with 13 bases left in between. The CDR3 contains 13 residues. The CDR3 here is CASSQGAFRRAFF. In DNA, the CDR3 is TGCGCCAGCAGCCAAGGCGCCTTCCGTCGAGCTTTCTTT.

V usage is TRBV18 and J usage is TRBJ2-3, with D perhaps given as TRBD1 or TRBD2 (6 bases each). V lost 4 bases to trimming and J lost 3 bases, with 17 bases between them. The CDR3 loop spans 16 amino acids. Germline V gene sequence: CDR1 KGHSH, CDR2 LQKENI. The CDR3 here is CASSRYREALTDTQYF. The CDR3 DNA is TGTGCCAGCTCACGATACAGGGAGGCTCTTACAGATACGCAGTATTTT.

This clone was seen only once. The rearrangement joins TRBV29-1 to TRBJ2-7, with D tentatively TRBD1 (5 bases). The V gene's germline CDR1 is SQVTM and CDR2 ANQGSEA. The CDR3 spans 13 residues. V was shortened by 4 bases and J by 1 base, with 11 bases between the two germline ends. DNA of the CDR3: TGCAGCGTTGCCCAGGGTCAATCCTACGAGCAGTACTTC. This sequence encodes CSVAQGQSYEQYF.

V and J are TRBV5-1 and TRBJ2-1, with D perhaps matching TRBD2 (5 bases). Germline CDR1 SGHRS, CDR2 YFSETQ. The length of the CDR3 is 15 residues. Trimming pared 1 base from V and 10 bases from J, leaving 18 bases between. The CDR3 here is CASSLQNRESKEQFF. CDR3 nucleotides: TGCGCCAGCAGCTTGCAGAACCGGGAATCAAAAGAGCAGTTCTTC.

V is TRBV6-5 and J is TRBJ2-7, with a tentative D call TRBD2 (6 bases). CDR1 and CDR2 from the germline V gene are MNHEY and SVGAGI. This CDR3 is built from 16 residues. V lost 0 bases, J lost 0 bases, and 12 bases lay in between. CDR3 loop: CASSYSLAGPSYEQYF. DNA of the CDR3: TGTGCCAGCAGTTACTCCCTGGCGGGGCCCTCCTACGAGCAGTACTTC.

The chain is built from TRBV28 and TRBJ1-4, with D perhaps TRBD1 (5 bases). This CDR3 region has 15 residues. V lost 6 bases and J lost 2, with 13 bases in between. The germline CDR1 and CDR2 sequences are MDHEN and SYDVKM. The CDR3 DNA is TGTGCCAGCAGCGACCCGGGACGGACTAATGAAAAACTGTTTTTT. Translating it yields CASSDPGRTNEKLFF.

This clone was detected only once. The chain combines TRBV5-1 with TRBJ1-2; 10 bases match TRBD1. CDR1 is SGHRS and CDR2 is YFSETQ in the germline V gene. This CDR3 has 15 residues. V gave up 4 bases and J gave up 5 bases; unmatched junction bases: 8. The CDR3 is CASSQRTGGGYGYTF. CDR3 nucleotides: TGCGCCAGCAGCCAACGGACAGGGGGTGGATATGGCTACACCTTC.

The genes are TRBV5-1 and TRBJ2-7, with TRBD1 identical over 9 bases. The V gene end was trimmed by 4 bases and the J gene end by 2 bases; junction bases not matched to a gene: 10. Looked up from germline, CDR1 is SGHRS and CDR2 is YFSETQ. CDR3 length: 16 amino acids. The CDR3 DNA sequence: TGCGCCAGCAGCGCGGCGGGGACAGGGAACCCCTACGAGCAGTACTTC. Translated, it gives CASSAAGTGNPYEQYF.

This rearrangement joins TRBV6-5 to TRBJ1-2, with no clear D. Germline V lookup: CDR1 MNHEY, CDR2 SVGAGI. The CDR3 is made up of 14 amino acids. Trimming stripped 6 bases from V and 4 bases from J, with 15 bases between. CDR3 amino acids: CASSPDPGGYGYTF. CDR3 nucleotides: TGTGCCAGCAGCCCGGATCCGGGAGGCTATGGCTACACCTTC.

This chain connects TRBV7-2 to TRBJ1-2; no reliable D call. V shed 5 bases and J shed 5 bases, with 9 bases lying between them. Germline loops: CDR1 SGHTA, CDR2 FQGNSA. The CDR3 is 12 residues long. CDR3 in DNA: TGTGCCAGCAGCCAGTCCGGATATGGCTACACCTTC. Its protein is CASSQSGYGYTF.

The CDR3 here is CASSLRGSGAWGNEQFF. The DNA for the CDR3 is TGTGCCAGCAGCTTGCGCGGTAGCGGGGCCTGGGGAAATGAGCAGTTCTTC. The chain uses TRBV11-2 and TRBJ2-1; 8 bases agree with TRBD2. The CDR3 consists of 17 residues. Per the germline V gene, CDR1 is SGHAT and CDR2 is FQNNGV. V gave up 3 bases and J gave up 7 bases; unmatched junction bases: 14.

This chain uses TRBV6-1 with TRBJ1-2; D unclear. Looked up from germline, CDR1 is MNHNS and CDR2 is SASEGT. The CDR3 spans 13 residues. The germline V and J ends were trimmed by 6 bases and 0 bases, with 8 bases remaining between them. The CDR3 nucleotides read TGTGCCAGCAGCCGAGTAACTAACTATGGCTACACCTTC. Amino acid sequence: CASSRVTNYGYTF.

The rearrangement uses TRBV5-1 and TRBJ1-2, with 9 bases identical to TRBD1. Per the germline V gene, CDR1 is SGHRS and CDR2 is YFSETQ. CDR3 length: 15 residues. After removal of 3 bases from V and 7 bases from J, the junction contained 10 bases not matched to a gene. In nucleotides, the CDR3 is TGCGCCAGCAGCTCGTTACCGGGACAGGGAGGTGGCTACACCTTC. Its protein is CASSSLPGQGGGYTF.

Only one count was recorded for this clone. The V gene is TRBV5-5, the J gene TRBJ1-2; the D gene is possibly TRBD1 (5 bases). The CDR3 totals 15 residues. Trimming took off 0 bases at V and 1 base at J, with 10 bases between the two ends. The germline V gene has CDR1 SGHKS and CDR2 YYEKEE (reference sequence). CDR3 sequence (DNA): TGTGCCAGCAGCTTGGGAGGCGGGGGTAACTATGGCTACACCTTC. This sequence encodes CASSLGGGGNYGYTF.

This chain joins TRBV10-3 and TRBJ1-1, with D perhaps matching TRBD1 (5 bases). CDR1 is ENHRY and CDR2 is SYGVKD in the germline V gene. The V end was cut by 0 bases, the J end by 2 bases, with 10 bases between. This CDR3 region has 15 residues. DNA of the CDR3: TGTGCCATCAGTGAGTCGGGGGTGGGAAACACTGAAGCTTTCTTT. This codes for CAISESGVGNTEAFF.

The chain combines TRBV5-6 with TRBJ2-3; 10 bases fit TRBD1. Looked up from germline, CDR1 is SGHDT and CDR2 is YYEEEE. The CDR3 sequence is 15 residues long. Unmatched junction bases numbered 7, after V lost 3 bases and J lost 6 bases. CDR3 sequence (DNA): TGTGCCAGCAGCTCCGGGACAGGGGCGTCGGATACGCAGTATTTT. This sequence encodes CASSSGTGASDTQYF.

The gene calls are TRBV29-1 and TRBJ2-3, with D perhaps TRBD2 (5 bases). The germline V and J ends were trimmed by 3 bases and 10 bases, with 11 bases remaining between them. CDR1 and CDR2 from the germline V gene are SQVTM and ANQGSEA. This CDR3 region has 11 residues. CDR3: CSVETARAQYF. CDR3 DNA sequence: TGCAGCGTTGAGACTGCGCGGGCGCAGTATTTT.

The rearrangement joins TRBV5-1 to TRBJ2-5, with a tentative D call TRBD2 (6 bases). Trimming removed 4 bases at V and 2 bases at J, with 9 bases between. CDR1 is SGHRS, CDR2 YFSETQ, per germline. The length of the CDR3 is 13 residues. CDR3 region: CASSPGVQETQYF. Written as DNA, the CDR3 is TGCGCCAGCAGCCCGGGGGTACAAGAGACCCAGTACTTC.